This entry describes one T cell receptor (beta chain). This table comes from immunoSEQ multiplex PCR, and its TCRdb copy is limited to in-frame clones, with some not included. The table shows about 210,000 clones, with 75% to 85% occurring only once. The sample belongs to a study of blood T cell repertoires in COVID-19. Germline values: CDR1 LGHNT, CDR2 FRNRAP. This CDR3 region has 13 residues. The ends were cut back, 4 bases at V and 4 bases at J, with 5 bases in the middle. Everyone who took part was roughly 18 to 89 years old, and they came from roughly 25 US areas. The clonotype comes from a man aged 35 to 55 who had recovered from COVID-19. The specimen sequenced was PBMCs or T cells enriched from blood (not recorded which). V gene TRBV12-5 combines with J gene TRBJ1-6; no firm D call. The CDR3 reads CASGYSYNSPLHF. The CDR3 coding sequence is TGTGCTAGTGGTTATAGTTATAATTCACCCCTCCACTTT.